The 12 T cell receptor beta chains in this list originate from one sample, sequenced in a study of shared clonotypes between healthy human individuals. Some clones are missing from TCRdb's copy, which holds only in-frame ones; the method was immunoSEQ multiplex PCR. The sample includes roughly 1,500,000 clones, around 98.5% of them seen just once. The specimen was naive CD4+ T cells sorted from blood. Subset indicated: CD45RA+ positively selected. The source is a man aged 30 to 39 in good health.

The chain couples TRBV29-1 to TRBJ1-2; 7 nucleotides match TRBD1. CDR3 length: 10 residues. The germline CDR1 and CDR2 sequences are SQVTM and ANQGSEA. J was trimmed by 8 bases and V by 5 bases; bases with no gene match: 2. CDR3 amino acids: CSVQGQGYTF. DNA for the CDR3: TGCAGCGTTCAGGGACAGGGCTACACCTTC.

This chain uses TRBV28 with TRBJ1-5, with 8 nucleotides matching TRBD1. CDR3 length: 17 residues. J gave up 0 bases and V 7 bases, and 11 bases lay outside the gene matches. Germline loops: CDR1 MDHEN, CDR2 SYDVKM. This CDR3 reads CASTTGDNLYSNQPQHF. CDR3 in DNA: TGTGCCAGCACGACAGGGGACAACCTTTATAGCAATCAGCCCCAGCATTTT.

This sequence joins TRBV4-1 and TRBJ2-3; 9 nucleotides match TRBD1. CDR3 length: 20 residues. V dropped 7 bases and J dropped 6; count of bases not matched to a gene: 26. The germline V gene has CDR1 MGHRA and CDR2 YSYEKL. Here the CDR3 reads CASTSRASSGQGAGRDTQYF. CDR3 nucleotide sequence: TGCGCCAGCACCTCAAGGGCCAGCTCGGGACAGGGAGCGGGGAGGGATACGCAGTATTTT.

The chain joins TRBV11-3 to TRBJ2-2, with D uncertain. The CDR3 has 14 amino acids. Trimming left V 0 bases short and J 6 bases short, with 8 bases between. Germline assignment: CDR1 SGHNT and CDR2 YENEEA. DNA of the CDR3: TGTGCCAGCAGCTTAGATGTGCGTTCCGGGGAGCTGTTTTTT. This gives the protein CASSLDVRSGELFF.

The chain joins TRBV28 to TRBJ1-5; D is undetermined. CDR1 is MDHEN, CDR2 SYDVKM, per germline. The V end was cut by 5 bases, the J end by 6 bases, with 14 bases between. The CDR3 spans 14 residues. Written as DNA, the CDR3 is TGTGCCAGCAGTGGACCTTTCTCTGGTCAGCCCCAGCATTTT. Translation: CASSGPFSGQPQHF.

This chain connects TRBV5-1 to TRBJ1-4, with TRBD1 matching 8 bases. Germline V gives CDR1 SGHRS, CDR2 YFSETQ. J was trimmed by 8 bases and V by 0 bases; bases with no gene match: 6. The CDR3 extends over 15 amino acids. The CDR3 DNA reads as TGCGCCAGCAGCTTGGAGACAGGGGTGGAAGAAAAACTGTTTTTT. Translation: CASSLETGVEEKLFF.

The rearrangement joins TRBV4-3 to TRBJ2-3, with 7 bases that match TRBD2. The CDR3 runs 11 residues. Trimming cost V 8 bases and J 4 bases; bases outside gene matches: 0. Per germline, CDR1 LGHNA and CDR2 YSLEER. Here the CDR3 DNA reads TGCGCCAGCGGACTAGCAGATACGCAGTATTTT. It codes for CASGLADTQYF.

The chain is built from TRBV5-1 and TRBJ1-2, with D tentatively TRBD1 (6 bases). CDR1 and CDR2 from the germline V gene are SGHRS and YFSETQ. The CDR3 totals 14 residues. Trimming left V 5 bases short and J 8 bases short, with 19 bases between. The CDR3: CASSFAGANIGYTF. DNA of the CDR3: TGCGCCAGCAGTTTTGCAGGGGCCAATATAGGCTACACCTTC.

As to this clone: Other DNA sequences in the sample encode the same CDR3. The rearrangement links TRBV10-1 to TRBJ2-7, with unresolved D. The CDR3 is 12 amino acids. Trimming removed 0 bases from V and 3 bases from J, with 3 bases in between. CDR1 and CDR2 from the germline V gene are WNHNN and SYGVQD (reference sequence). This CDR3 is CASSESGYEQYF. The DNA for the CDR3 is TGCGCCAGCAGTGAGTCGGGCTACGAGCAGTACTTC.

This chain links TRBV14 with TRBJ1-4, with unresolved D. CDR1 SGHDN and CDR2 FVKESK come from the germline V gene. V lost 4 bases and J lost 14, with 14 bases in between. The CDR3 is made up of 12 amino acids. In DNA, the CDR3 is TGTGCCAGCAGCCCCGCCGCAGGATGGCTGTTTTTT. It translates to CASSPAAGWLFF.

The rearrangement joins TRBV25-1 to TRBJ2-5; D gene unclear. The V gene lost 8 bases and the J gene lost 4 bases, with 8 bases spanning the gap. Germline assignment: CDR1 MGHDK and CDR2 SYGVNS. The CDR3 has 11 amino acids. This chain's CDR3 is CASGRLETQYF. For the CDR3, the DNA is TGTGCCAGCGGACGGTTAGAGACCCAGTACTTC.

The V and J genes are TRBV19 and TRBJ1-2; D gene uncertain. The CDR3 covers 15 residues. Trimming cost V 3 bases and J 2 bases, with 13 bases left between them. Germline CDR1 and CDR2: LNHDA and SQIVND (reference sequence). CDR3 in amino acids: CASSMMKLGNYGYTF. The CDR3 DNA is TGTGCCAGTAGTATGATGAAACTGGGGAACTATGGCTACACCTTC.